This T cell receptor (beta chain) was retrieved from a study of blood T cell repertoires in COVID-19. Clones were sequenced by immunoSEQ multiplex PCR, and TCRdb holds only the in-frame ones, with some missing. This table holds about 310,000 clones, about 88% found once. Germline V gene sequence: CDR1 MNHEY, CDR2 SVGAGI. V was clipped by 7 bases and J by 7 bases; unmatched bases: 7. The CDR3 covers 13 residues. Across 24 US areas, participants ranged in age from about 18 to 90 years. This receptor was identified in a woman in her thirties or forties who had recovered from COVID-19. What was sequenced was PBMCs or T cells enriched from blood (not recorded which). The chain joins TRBV6-5 to TRBJ2-3; 8 bases fit TRBD2. CDR3 residues: CASTGAGGYTQYF. As DNA, the CDR3 is TGTGCCAGCACGGGCGCGGGAGGATATACGCAGTATTTT.